This record concerns one TCR beta chain sequence. The antigen it recognizes is unknown. No much larger clone is present one base from it, and per-base qualities are unavailable. This specimen comes from a study of brain T cells in children with intractable seizures (dated by TCRdb to the early 2020s). About the study as a whole: Resected brain tissue from 45 to 60 pediatric epilepsy surgery cases was first screened for immune gene transcripts using a NanoString immunology panel. Of the roughly twelve selected surgery cases, pre-surgery blood was also sequenced for eight, so four had brain tissue only.

TCR beta chain sequences were generated from genomic DNA using the immunoSEQ assay. Concerning the study's data processing: CDR3 sequences that did not begin with the conserved framework cysteine at position 104 were removed manually. To get clonality, the normalized Shannon's Diversity Index was subtracted from one, giving values from 0 (maximal diversity) to 1 (oligoclonal). Chi-squared comparison-of-proportions tests were used to check whether the frequency of the same CDR3 differed between samples, for example brain versus blood. Public clonotypes were identified by searching immuneACCESS, and similarity to known antiviral clonotypes was assessed with the VDJdb browser. This immuneACCESS table, as held by TCRdb, lists in-frame sequences with V and J called but not all clones. Of the missing ones, under half trace to an unresolved V gene in checked studies; the others have no known cause. The DNA gave D and trimming, while V, J and clone size come from that table. This sample lists 340,000 or so clones; roughly 92% were detected once. About 6% of the sample is taken by the ten largest.

What the work shows at the level of the full study, not this receptor alone: The patients' HCMV serostatus was not known, and viral specificity was inferred solely from CDR3 sequence similarity. Because sequencing depth was different between pre-surgery and post-surgery blood, clones absent from the pre-surgery sample may reflect undersampling.

The time point label for this specimen denotes: blood from clinic visit 5 months post-surgery; TSC patient then seizure free. The surgery cases that showed the highest brain T cell transcript signatures were chosen for TCR beta chain sequencing of brain tissue, and of blood when it was available. Prior to surgery, the patients had been treated with at least one anti-epileptic drug. The TCR-sequenced patients were children whose drug-resistant epilepsy was caused by tuberous sclerosis complex, focal cortical dysplasia, Rasmussen encephalitis or hemimegalencephaly. Bulk genomic DNA was isolated from unsorted brain tissue and whole blood using the Monarch genomic DNA purification kit. The V and J ends are trimmed by 5 bases and 4 bases, leaving 10 bases between them. The CDR3 measures 13 amino acids from cysteine to phenylalanine. Kept here is only the CDR3 DNA, which spans 39 bases and is read in frame from base 1.

This sequence was found in a boy less than two years old with tuberous sclerosis and intractable seizures. The sequenced sample was peripheral blood, obtained 4 to 5 months after surgery. This sequence uses TRBV5-3 and TRBJ1-5; the D gene is unclear. TRBV5-3 carries the ORF label, with uncertain function. The CDR3 amino acid sequence is: CARRYGRNQPQHF. The nucleotide sequence is given as TGTGCCAGAAGATATGGGCGGAATCAGCCCCAGCATTTT.